This TCR beta chain comes out of a study of shared T cell receptors in the human thymus. The CDR3 has 17 residues. V shed 4 bases and J shed 2 bases, with 18 bases lying between them. CDR1 is LNHDA, CDR2 SQIVND, per germline (reference sequence). Assay: immunoSEQ multiplex PCR; the TCRdb copy retains only in-frame clones and omits some. Among hundreds of thousands of clones listed, around 87% were seen once. This sample also belongs to another study, concerning human thymus T cells. That source adds: Corrective heart surgery yielded resections, and these provided the thymus tissue. Related research reported highly overlapping thymic repertoires among unrelated individuals.

The sample consisted of thymocytes. The genes are TRBV19 and TRBJ2-1; TRBD1 might be the D (7 bases). The origin of this receptor is a boy under two years old with a congenital heart defect. CDR3 amino acids: CASSKGGGRSAYNEQFF. The CDR3 region has the DNA TGTGCCAGTAGTAAAGGAGGGGGCAGGTCGGCCTACAATGAGCAGTTCTTC.